The sequence of this TCR beta chain was determined in a study of Graves' ophthalmopathy and Graves' hyperthyroidism. Trimming cost V 0 bases and J 7 bases, with 10 bases left between them. There are 13 residues in the CDR3. Germline values: CDR1 GTSNPN, CDR2 SVGIG (reference sequence). This clonotype was seen a handful of times. In this cohort, patients with other autoimmune diseases, uncontrolled infections, pregnancy or lactation were excluded. PBMCs stemmed from over 8 ml of fresh peripheral blood. As the template, RNA transcripts were used to amplify TCR beta CDR3 regions. The library came from an HTBI-primed first-round RT-PCR and a second-round multiplex PCR. TCRdb called the multiplex PCR reads again in MiXCR, with one record for every CDR3 protein. The table lists around 36,000 distinct CDR3 sequences, roughly 52% of them singletons, with roughly 24% in the top ten.

Material for sequencing was peripheral blood. The sequence came from an adult woman with stable Graves' hyperthyroidism. The chain uses TRBV30 and TRBJ2-1; no reliable D call. As DNA, the CDR3 is TGTGCCTGGAGTGTCCGGACCGAAAATGAGCAGTTCTTC. This sequence encodes CAWSVRTENEQFF.